One T cell receptor beta chain is described in this entry. Its antigen is still unknown. These data come from a study of T cells after yellow fever vaccination. General observations from the study: Clones from primary vaccination mostly reappeared after the booster (around 96% CD4, approximately 86% CD8).

Germline loops: CDR1 DFQATT, CDR2 SNEGSKA (reference sequence). The length of the CDR3 is 15 residues. The V end was cut by 0 bases, the J end by 1 base, with 12 bases between. Each CDR3 protein gets one entry after TCRdb re-called the 5' RACE reads with MiXCR. The table includes hundreds of thousands of distinct CDR3 sequences, around 19% detected once. The gene calls are TRBV20-1 and TRBJ2-5; the D is unclear. The clonotype was recovered from a man aged 18 to 30 who received the YFV17D yellow fever vaccine. The material sequenced was PBMCs, taken before the yellow fever booster vaccination. This chain's CDR3 is CSARDLLLGQETQYF. CDR3 nucleotides: TGCAGTGCTAGAGATCTCTTGTTAGGCCAAGAGACCCAGTACTTC.